Given below is one TCR beta chain in context. Its antigen is as yet unknown. This specimen comes from a study of circulating tumor DNA in untreated peripheral T-cell lymphoma. The tumor tissue sample was taken at baseline before any treatment. Measured with immunoSEQ multiplex PCR; TCRdb has only the in-frame clones, and not every one. This repertoire shows over 7,000 clones, around 76% found once; its top ten account for approximately 17%. The CDR3 length is 16 residues. V lost 1 base and J 4 bases, leaving 14 bases between the germline ends. CDR1 is LNHDA, CDR2 SQIVND, per germline (reference sequence). Whole-study findings and limits: Baseline tissues yielded 86% and baseline serum 65% to 75% tumor-specific clonotype detection.

The source is a human donor with peripheral T-cell lymphoma. The chain couples TRBV19 to TRBJ1-5; the D gene is possibly TRBD1 (5 bases). The specimen sequenced was tumor tissue. CDR3: CASSIGGQGFNQPQHF. The CDR3 nucleotides read TGTGCCAGTAGTATAGGTGGTCAGGGTTTTAATCAGCCCCAGCATTTT.